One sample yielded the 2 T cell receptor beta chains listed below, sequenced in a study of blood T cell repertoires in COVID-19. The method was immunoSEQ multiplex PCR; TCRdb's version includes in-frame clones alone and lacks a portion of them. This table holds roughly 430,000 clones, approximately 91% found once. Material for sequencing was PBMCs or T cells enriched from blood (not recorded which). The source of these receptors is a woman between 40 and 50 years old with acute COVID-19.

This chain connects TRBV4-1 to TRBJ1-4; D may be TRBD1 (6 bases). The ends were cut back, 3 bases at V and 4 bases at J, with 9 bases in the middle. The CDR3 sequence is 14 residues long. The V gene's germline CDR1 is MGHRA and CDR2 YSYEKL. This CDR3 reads CASSHGGRNEKLFF. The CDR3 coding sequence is TGCGCCAGCAGCCACGGGGGGCGTAATGAAAAACTGTTTTTT.

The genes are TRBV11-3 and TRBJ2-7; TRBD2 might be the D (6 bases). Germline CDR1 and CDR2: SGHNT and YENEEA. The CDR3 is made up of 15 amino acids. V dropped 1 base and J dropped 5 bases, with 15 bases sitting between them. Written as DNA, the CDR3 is TGTGCCAGCAGCTTAGGAGTGGCCGGGGGTGACGAGCAGTACTTC. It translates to CASSLGVAGGDEQYF.